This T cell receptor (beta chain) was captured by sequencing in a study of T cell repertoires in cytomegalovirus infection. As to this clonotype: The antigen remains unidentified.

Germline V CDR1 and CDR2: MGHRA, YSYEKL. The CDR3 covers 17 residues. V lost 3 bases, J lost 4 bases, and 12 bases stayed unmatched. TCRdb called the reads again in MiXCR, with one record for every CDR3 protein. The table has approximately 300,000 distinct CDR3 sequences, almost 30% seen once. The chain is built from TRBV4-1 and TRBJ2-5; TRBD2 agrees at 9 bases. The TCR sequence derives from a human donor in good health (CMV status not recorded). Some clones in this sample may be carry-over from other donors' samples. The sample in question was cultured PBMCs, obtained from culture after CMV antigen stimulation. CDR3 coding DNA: TGCGCCAGCAGCCAGGCGGCACCAGCGGGAGGAATAGAGACCCAGTACTTC. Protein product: CASSQAAPAGGIETQYF.